This T cell receptor (beta chain) came from a study of OX40 agonist ivuxolimab in advanced cancers. Looking at the study overall: The mean age was about 61 years, ranging from 23 to 79, with roughly four fifths of participants male.

As for this clone: At the DNA level, this CDR3 is encoded by other sequences in the same sample as well.

Autoimmune disease history or systemic immunosuppression meant exclusion. This CDR3 is built from 14 residues. The V gene's germline CDR1 is SGHRS and CDR2 YFSETQ. V shed 0 bases and J shed 7 bases, with 11 bases lying between them. The repertoire was sequenced with immunoSEQ multiplex PCR; TCRdb's copy has only in-frame clones and lacks some. Among 70,000 to 95,000 clones listed, around 80% were seen once. This sample comprised CD4+ or CD8+ T cells sorted from blood, obtained in a trial of the OX40 agonist ivuxolimab. This TCR derives from an adult with an advanced solid tumor such as melanoma, head and neck, liver or kidney cancer. The rearrangement uses TRBV5-1 and TRBJ1-5; possible D gene TRBD1, 5 bases. CDR3 loop: CASSLAPGDQPQHF. CDR3 nucleotide sequence: TGCGCCAGCAGCTTGGCCCCCGGGGACCAGCCCCAGCATTTT.